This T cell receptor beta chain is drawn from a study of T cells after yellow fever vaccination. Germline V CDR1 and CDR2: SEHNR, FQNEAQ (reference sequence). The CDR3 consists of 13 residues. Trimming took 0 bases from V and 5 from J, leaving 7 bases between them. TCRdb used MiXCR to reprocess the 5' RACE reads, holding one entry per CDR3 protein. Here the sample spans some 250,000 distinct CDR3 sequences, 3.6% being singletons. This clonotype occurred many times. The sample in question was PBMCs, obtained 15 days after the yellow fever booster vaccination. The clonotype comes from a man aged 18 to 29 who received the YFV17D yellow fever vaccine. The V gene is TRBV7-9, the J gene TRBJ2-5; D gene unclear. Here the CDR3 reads CASSLAGLETQYF. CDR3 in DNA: TGTGCCAGCAGCTTAGCCGGGTTGGAGACCCAGTACTTC.